The 4 T cell receptor beta chains in this list originate from one sample, sequenced in a study of cytomegalovirus exposure and HLA in healthy donors. Assay used: immunoSEQ multiplex PCR; TCRdb lists only in-frame clones, some missing. The table records 200,000 to 300,000 clones, about 87% of them present only once. Sequenced material: PBMCs. Source of these receptors: a man in his late teens or twenties in good health and CMV-seronegative.

The rearrangement links TRBV29-1 to TRBJ2-3, with TRBD1 as a possible D gene (5 bases). V was trimmed by 4 bases and J by 4 bases, leaving 12 bases between them. Germline loops: CDR1 SQVTM, CDR2 ANQGSEA. This CDR3 is built from 13 residues. The CDR3 loop reads CSVAGLLADTQYF. Written as DNA, the CDR3 is TGCAGCGTTGCAGGGTTGTTGGCAGATACGCAGTATTTT.

The rearrangement joins TRBV15 to TRBJ2-3; 7 nucleotides match TRBD1. Trimming cost V 11 bases and J 5 bases; bases outside gene matches: 4. In germline, CDR1 is LNHNV, CDR2 YYDKDF (reference sequence). This CDR3 region has 11 residues. The CDR3 region has the DNA TGTGCCGCCGACAGGGTAGATACGCAGTATTTT. Its translation: CAADRVDTQYF.

This chain joins TRBV6-5 and TRBJ1-2, with no clear D. The germline V gene has CDR1 MNHEY and CDR2 SVGAGI. The CDR3 consists of 14 residues. V lost 6 bases, J lost 6 bases, and 17 bases lay in between. The CDR3 sequence: CASSPGFGNDGYTF. The CDR3 nucleotides are TGTGCCAGCAGCCCTGGCTTCGGGAATGATGGCTACACCTTC.

The genes are TRBV28 and TRBJ2-1, with D tentatively TRBD1 (5 bases). This CDR3 is 14 amino acids long. Germline CDR1 is MDHEN and CDR2 is SYDVKM. Trimming pared 2 bases from V and 10 bases from J, leaving 15 bases between. DNA for the CDR3: TGTGCCAGCAGTTTAAGGGGCCTTCGGTCAGAGCAGTTCTTC. It specifies CASSLRGLRSEQFF.